This T cell receptor beta chain was recorded in a study of T cell repertoires in cytomegalovirus infection. Looking at the study overall: Researchers turned to recently identified HLA-C-restricted CMV epitopes as well as well-studied HLA-B-restricted ones. Public signatures in TCR beta pointed to CMV infection and matching HLA type.

TCRdb independently ran MiXCR on the reads; one entry per CDR3 protein. Of around 430,000 distinct CDR3 sequences listed, roughly 46% were seen once; the top ten hold around two fifths. Findings of the study overall: Adding up the frequency of public TCR beta families identified people who carried CMV plus the relevant HLA. It was HLA-C-restricted CMV-specific TCR beta clonotypes that dominated the response ex vivo.

Points on this clonotype: What it binds is not known.

Germline V gives CDR1 MNHNS, CDR2 SASEGT. Trimming left V 8 bases short and J 4 bases short, with 17 bases between. The CDR3 loop spans 14 amino acids. This chain links TRBV6-1 with TRBJ1-2, with unresolved D. The TCR originated in a human donor in good health (CMV status not recorded). Some clones in this sample may be carry-over from other donors' samples. Source: cultured PBMCs, taken from culture after CMV antigen stimulation. The CDR3 reads CASSPGPGTYGYTF. DNA for the CDR3: TGTGCCAGCTCCCCTGGGCCAGGAACCTATGGCTACACCTTC.